This is a list of T cell receptor beta chains from one sample in a study of EBV T-cell therapy then PD-1 blockade in nasopharyngeal carcinoma. No antigen has been identified for these receptors. Repertoires were generated with immunoSEQ multiplex PCR, while TCRdb's copy carries only in-frame clones and drops some. This sample carries roughly 21,000 clones, nearly 85% of them seen once, and the ten largest clones take roughly 28%. The material was CD8+ T cells from blood, obtained around day 60 from a patient whose treatment included autologous EBV-specific T cells and nivolumab. These receptors were taken from a man aged 35-49 years with nasopharyngeal carcinoma. The CDR3 runs from the conserved cysteine through the conserved F or W. Each record gives: clone size, V gene, J gene, D gene, CDR3 DNA, CDR3 protein. D genes are given only for firm matches. Clone size is shown for a subset of rows, as once, few, many or a class of expanded clone.

>NA|TRBV7-9|TRBJ1-5|NA
TGTGCCAGCAGCCAGACCACTGCTGGGGATCAGCCCCAGCATTTT
CASSQTTAGDQPQHF
>NA|TRBV6-6|TRBJ2-1|TRBD2
TGTGCCAGCAGTCCCCGGGAGGCCGCGTATAATGAGCAGTTCTTC
CASSPREAAYNEQFF
>NA|TRBV19|TRBJ2-2|NA
TGTGCCAGTAGCTCCAGGGTGGCCGGGGAGCTGTTTTTT
CASSSRVAGELFF
>NA|TRBV2|TRBJ1-6|NA
TGTGCCAGTAGGGACCCTCCGCGAGATTCACCCCTCCACTTT
CASRDPPRDSPLHF
>NA|TRBV6-4|TRBJ2-6|NA
TGTGCCAGCAGTGACAGTCCGACAGGCGATTTCTCTGGGGCCAACGTCCTGACTTTC
CASSDSPTGDFSGANVLTF
>NA|TRBV4-3|TRBJ1-2|NA
TGCGCCAGCAGCCAAGTTTGGCGGGGGCGCGACTATGGCTACACCTTC
CASSQVWRGRDYGYTF
>NA|TRBV4-1|TRBJ1-1|NA
TGCGCCAGCAGCCAAGTCCGACAGCCTGATGAAGCTTTCTTT
CASSQVRQPDEAFF
>NA|TRBV4-2|TRBJ1-1|NA
TGTGCCAGCAGCCCGGGGGGGAGGGCTGAAGCTTTCTTT
CASSPGGRAEAFF
>NA|TRBV27|TRBJ1-6|NA
TGTGCCAGCAGTCCCATTCCCGGGGAATATAATTCACCCCTCCACTTT
CASSPIPGEYNSPLHF
>NA|TRBV4-1|TRBJ2-7|NA
TGCGCCAGCAGCCACCGCACCGCAGGAACCGACTACGAGCAGTACTTC
CASSHRTAGTDYEQYF
>NA|TRBV5-1|TRBJ2-3|NA
TGCGCCAGCAGCTTGGACGGGGTCGGCACAGATACGCAGTATTTT
CASSLDGVGTDTQYF
>NA|TRBV13|TRBJ1-2|NA
TGTGCCAGCAGCTTAGTGGGCAGGGGTGTTAACTATGGCTACACCTTC
CASSLVGRGVNYGYTF
>NA|TRBV12-3/TRBV12-4|TRBJ1-1|NA
TGTGCCAGCAGCCTTCTCGGGCCCGCTGAAGCTTTCTTT
CASSLLGPAEAFF
>NA|TRBV6-4|TRBJ2-1|TRBD2
TGTGCCAGCAGTGACTTCCTAGCGGGGGATAGGAATGAGCAGTTCTTC
CASSDFLAGDRNEQFF
>NA|TRBV16|TRBJ2-1|NA
TGTGCCAGCACTACACAGTCCCAGCAGTTCTTC
CASTTQSQQFF
>NA|TRBV18|TRBJ2-2|NA
TGTGCCAGCTCACCTCAACAGGACGGCACCGGGGAGCTGTTTTTT
CASSPQQDGTGELFF
>NA|TRBV7-2|TRBJ2-7|NA
TGTGCCAGCAGTCCCTGGACGGTGAGCTCCTACGAGCAGTACTTC
CASSPWTVSSYEQYF
>NA|TRBV6-6|TRBJ2-7|NA
TGTGCCAGCAGTTACTTACCCGGGACGGCCTACGAGCAGTACTTC
CASSYLPGTAYEQYF
>once|TRBV4-1|TRBJ2-5|NA
TGCGCCAGCAGCCCGGGATCCACCCAGTACTTC
CASSPGSTQYF
>NA|TRBV4-3|TRBJ2-3|TRBD2
TGCGCCAGCAGCCAAGGACTAGCGGGGGGTTTTCGTACGCAGTATTTT
CASSQGLAGGFRTQYF
>NA|TRBV7-6|TRBJ1-1|NA
TGTGCCAGCAGCTTAGACGCGAACACTGAAGCTTTCTTT
CASSLDANTEAFF
>NA|TRBV28|TRBJ2-4|NA
TGTGCCAGCAGTTTTCGGCCAGGCCGAGCCAAAAACATTCAGTACTTC
CASSFRPGRAKNIQYF
>few|TRBV6-5|TRBJ2-7|TRBD1
TGTGCCAGCAGTTCCCACCGGACAGGGGTTTCCTACGAGCAGTACTTC
CASSSHRTGVSYEQYF
>NA|TRBV9|TRBJ2-7|TRBD1
TGTGCCAGCAGCCCTCGGACAGGGGGCCGTGAGCAGTACTTC
CASSPRTGGREQYF
>NA|TRBV29-1|TRBJ1-1|NA
TGCAGCGTTGTTCACGGGGACACTGAAGCTTTCTTT
CSVVHGDTEAFF
>NA|TRBV9|TRBJ1-1|NA
TGTGCCAGCAGCTCCCTTACTGAAGCTTTCTTT
CASSSLTEAFF
>once|TRBV28|TRBJ2-7|NA
TGTGCCAGCAGCCTGTACCGGGGGGCTAGGAACGAGCAGTACTTC
CASSLYRGARNEQYF